The 27 T cell receptor beta chains reported below all come from one sample, sequenced in a study of cytomegalovirus exposure and HLA in healthy donors. PCR primers comprised 60 Vbeta and 13 Jbeta primers. The protocol was immunoSEQ multiplex PCR, while the TCRdb copy is restricted to in-frame clones and leaves out a portion. The table lists roughly 64,000 clones. Specimen: PBMCs. The source is a woman in her late teens or twenties in good health and CMV-seronegative.

The chain couples TRBV5-1 to TRBJ2-3; weak D call: TRBD1 (5 bases). Looked up from germline, CDR1 is SGHRS and CDR2 is YFSETQ. Trimming removed 6 bases at V and 4 bases at J, with 24 bases between. CDR3 length: 17 amino acids. The CDR3 spells CASTRPPSGKGADTQYF. The CDR3 bases are TGCGCCAGCACCCGGCCTCCTTCAGGGAAGGGCGCAGATACGCAGTATTTT.

The genes are TRBV5-1 and TRBJ2-7; D may be TRBD1 (6 bases). With 3 bases removed from V and 0 bases from J, the gap between germline ends came to 10 bases. Germline lookup yields CDR1 SGHRS and CDR2 YFSETQ. The CDR3 sequence is 14 residues long. CDR3 in amino acids: CASSSGTLSYEQYF. For the CDR3, the DNA is TGCGCCAGCAGCTCCGGGACACTCTCCTACGAGCAGTACTTC.

The chain uses TRBV19 and TRBJ1-5, with unresolved D. CDR3 size: 13 residues. Germline loops: CDR1 LNHDA, CDR2 SQIVND (reference sequence). Trimming cost V 5 bases and J 4 bases, with 9 bases left between them. The CDR3 DNA sequence: TGTGCCAGTAGTGCCTCCAGAAATCAGCCCCAGCATTTT. Translating it yields CASSASRNQPQHF.

This sequence joins TRBV7-9 and TRBJ1-2; TRBD1 matches 9 bases. CDR3 size: 18 residues. The germline V gene encodes CDR1 SEHNR and CDR2 FQNEAQ (reference sequence). V trimming: 4 bases; J trimming: 0 bases; junction bases outside the gene matches: 12. The CDR3: CASSSSIWDRATNYGYTF. Here the CDR3 DNA reads TGTGCCAGCAGCTCGTCCATATGGGACAGGGCTACTAACTATGGCTACACCTTC.

Written as DNA, the CDR3 is TGTGCCAGCAGCCGGGGGAACACTGAAGCTTTCTTT. Protein product: CASSRGNTEAFF. The chain carries TRBV11-3 and TRBJ1-1; D gene unclear. The V and J ends lost 5 bases and 1 base respectively, with 5 bases between them. This CDR3 contains 12 residues. Germline CDR1 reads SGHNT; CDR2 reads YENEEA.

This chain links TRBV27 with TRBJ2-7, with 11 bases identical to TRBD2. The germline CDR1 and CDR2 sequences are MNHEY and SMNVEV (reference sequence). V dropped 6 bases and J dropped 2; count of bases not matched to a gene: 6. The CDR3 covers 15 residues. The CDR3 coding sequence is TGTGCCAGCAGCTACGGGACTAGCGGTCCCTACGAGCAGTACTTC. Amino acid sequence: CASSYGTSGPYEQYF.

The rearrangement links TRBV19 to TRBJ2-3; a possible D gene is TRBD2 (5 bases). The CDR3 runs 15 residues. Germline lookup yields CDR1 LNHDA and CDR2 SQIVND (reference sequence). Trimming pared 3 bases from V and 0 bases from J, leaving 10 bases between. The CDR3 coding sequence is TGTGCCAGTAGTATCGGCGGGCACAGCACAGATACGCAGTATTTT. This codes for CASSIGGHSTDTQYF.

The genes are TRBV11-2 and TRBJ2-1; 8 bases map to TRBD2. Germline CDR1 and CDR2: SGHAT and FQNNGV. The CDR3 extends over 14 amino acids. The V and J ends lost 5 bases and 7 bases, in that order; junction bases with no gene match: 7. CDR3 DNA sequence: TGTGCCAGCAGCCAGTTGAGCGGGGGAAATGAGCAGTTCTTC. Protein sequence: CASSQLSGGNEQFF.

This chain uses TRBV10-3 with TRBJ1-2; 9 bases fit TRBD1. In germline, CDR1 is ENHRY, CDR2 SYGVKD. The length of the CDR3 is 14 residues. V lost 10 bases to trimming and J lost 7 bases; unmatched junction nucleotides: 13. CDR3 nucleotide sequence: TGTGCCAGCAAACCGGGACAGGGAGAACTTGGCTACACCTTC. Protein sequence: CASKPGQGELGYTF.

The genes are TRBV7-3 and TRBJ2-1, with D unresolved. The V gene's germline CDR1 is SGHTA and CDR2 FQGTGA. V lost 2 bases to trimming and J lost 10 bases, with 15 bases between them. The CDR3 contains 14 residues. The CDR3 region is CASSLGPAAEEQFF. CDR3 bases: TGTGCCAGCAGCTTAGGCCCCGCCGCGGAGGAGCAGTTCTTC.

The chain couples TRBV6-5 to TRBJ1-2, with 7 bases that match TRBD1. CDR3 size: 15 residues. CDR1 and CDR2 (germline): MNHEY, SVGAGI. J lost 8 bases, V lost 7 bases, and 16 bases had no gene match. The CDR3 protein is CASNEDRERSEGYTF. CDR3 sequence (DNA): TGTGCCAGCAACGAAGACAGGGAAAGGAGTGAGGGCTACACCTTC.

The chain carries TRBV7-3 and TRBJ2-6; TRBD1 is a possible D gene (7 bases). The ends were cut back, 3 bases at V and 2 bases at J, with 14 bases in the middle. CDR3 size: 17 residues. In germline, CDR1 is SGHTA, CDR2 FQGTGA. As DNA, the CDR3 is TGTGCCAGCAGCTTGTCCTCCAGGGGGGCTGGGGCCAACGTCCTGACTTTC. This codes for CASSLSSRGAGANVLTF. Full variable domain (outside the CDR3, taken from reference TRBV7-3 and TRBJ2-6): GAGVSQTPSNKVTEKGKYVELRCDPISGHTALYWYRQSLGQGPEFLIYFQGTGAADDSGLPNDRFFAVRPEGSVSTLKIQRTERGDSAVYLCASSLSSRGAGANVLTFGAGSRLTVL.

The rearrangement joins TRBV7-9 to TRBJ2-5, with 10 bases identical to TRBD2. The V gene's germline CDR1 is SEHNR and CDR2 FQNEAQ (reference sequence). The CDR3 is 17 residues long. Trimming cost V 5 bases and J 4 bases; bases outside gene matches: 13. As DNA, the CDR3 is TGTGCCAGCAGCCCATGGCAAGCGGGAGGGCCCGCAGAGACCCAGTACTTC. It translates to CASSPWQAGGPAETQYF.

J is TRBJ1-6 and V is TRBV4-1; D perhaps matches TRBD1 (5 bases). The CDR3 is 17 amino acids. Trimming took off 4 bases at V and 7 bases at J, with 20 bases between the two ends. Germline CDR1 reads MGHRA; CDR2 reads YSYEKL. The CDR3 region is CASSPVIGGAGNSPLHF. CDR3 DNA: TGCGCCAGCAGCCCCGTAATAGGCGGGGCGGGGAATTCACCCCTCCACTTT.

The rearrangement links TRBV5-1 to TRBJ2-7; 10 bases are a match to TRBD2. The V and J ends lost 4 bases and 1 base, in that order; junction bases with no gene match: 8. Germline CDR1 and CDR2: SGHRS and YFSETQ. This CDR3 is 16 amino acids long. For the CDR3, the DNA is TGCGCCAGCAGCGGGAGGACTAGCGGCTCTTCCTACGAGCAGTACTTC. Residues: CASSGRTSGSSYEQYF.

The chain employs TRBV7-9 and TRBJ1-3; no clear D gene. CDR1 and CDR2 (germline): SEHNR, FQNEAQ (reference sequence). Trimming removed 3 bases from V and 0 bases from J, with 6 bases in between. The length of the CDR3 is 14 residues. DNA of the CDR3: TGTGCCAGCAGCTTGTTAAACTCTGGAAACACCATATATTTT. This translates into CASSLLNSGNTIYF.

This clone is deemed medium-sized by its frequency. CDR3: CASSDLGQGADTEAFF. The CDR3 region has the DNA TGTGCCAGCAGTGACCTAGGACAGGGGGCGGACACTGAAGCTTTCTTT. J is TRBJ1-1 and V is TRBV2; 11 positions match TRBD1. Germline V gene data show CDR1 as SNHLY and CDR2 as FYNNEI. The CDR3 has 16 amino acids. V lost 3 bases, J lost 3 bases, and 6 bases stayed unmatched.

The genes are TRBV6-6 and TRBJ1-4, with D perhaps TRBD1 (5 bases). This CDR3 has 13 residues. CDR1 is MNHNY, CDR2 SVGAGI, per germline (reference sequence). The V gene lost 6 bases and the J gene lost 8 bases, with 13 bases spanning the gap. The CDR3 region has the DNA TGTGCCAGCAGGGGTCTCCAGGGAGAAAAACTGTTTTTT. The encoded protein is CASRGLQGEKLFF.

J is TRBJ2-1 and V is TRBV6-1; unclear D gene. The V end was cut by 4 bases, the J end by 10 bases, with 11 bases between. CDR1 and CDR2 (germline): MNHNS, SASEGT. This CDR3 spans 12 amino acids. CDR3 bases: TGTGCCAGCAGTGGCCTAGGAGAGGAGCAGTTCTTC. Translation gives CASSGLGEEQFF.

V gene TRBV6-5 combines with J gene TRBJ1-1; 11 bases align to TRBD1. The CDR3 length is 15 residues. The junction had 5 bases not matched to a gene; V was cut back by 4 bases and J by 4 bases. Germline values: CDR1 MNHEY, CDR2 SVGAGI. CDR3 bases: TGTGCCAGCAGTTTTGGACAGGGGGCCGGCACTGAAGCTTTCTTT. Its translation: CASSFGQGAGTEAFF.

This chain joins TRBV11-2 and TRBJ1-2; the match to TRBD1 covers 7 bases. CDR1 and CDR2 (germline): SGHAT, FQNNGV. The CDR3 has 14 residues. Germline trimming cut 5 bases from V and 8 bases from J; bases unmatched to any gene: 11. The CDR3 nucleotides read TGTGCCAGCAGCGGCGCGGAGGGGGCGCGCGGCTACACCTTC. It yields the protein CASSGAEGARGYTF.

The chain recombines TRBV7-8 with TRBJ1-5; perhaps TRBD1 as D (6 bases). CDR1 and CDR2 (germline): SGHVS, FQNEAQ. This CDR3 comprises 17 residues. Trimming removed 5 bases at V and 6 bases at J, with 23 bases between. The CDR3 coding sequence is TGTGCCAGCAGCCGTACAGTTATTTCCCAGGGGAGTCAGCCCCAGCATTTT. It specifies CASSRTVISQGSQPQHF.

The rearrangement joins TRBV5-6 to TRBJ1-1; 9 nucleotides agree with TRBD1. In germline, CDR1 is SGHDT, CDR2 YYEEEE. The V segment lost 6 bases and the J segment 3 bases; nucleotides outside the gene matches: 21. The CDR3 extends over 19 amino acids. Here the CDR3 reads CASNRGGQGTSIRHTEAFF. CDR3 in DNA: TGTGCCAGCAACCGGGGGGGACAGGGCACGTCAATTCGGCACACTGAAGCTTTCTTT.

The rearrangement joins TRBV6-6 to TRBJ2-2, with D maybe TRBD1 (6 bases). The CDR3 length is 13 residues. The V gene lost 11 bases and the J gene lost 6 bases, with 16 bases spanning the gap. Germline assignment: CDR1 MNHNY and CDR2 SVGAGI (reference sequence). CDR3 region: CAEEVEGAGELFF. CDR3 DNA: TGTGCCGAGGAGGTTGAGGGGGCCGGGGAGCTGTTTTTT.

The J gene is TRBJ1-1, the V gene TRBV6-1, with D uncertain. V lost 1 base and J 1 base, leaving 10 bases between the germline ends. CDR1 and CDR2 (germline): MNHNS, SASEGT. The CDR3 covers 15 residues. The CDR3 nucleotides are TGTGCCAGCAGTGAAGTTGAGTCGGGGAACACTGAAGCTTTCTTT. Amino acid sequence: CASSEVESGNTEAFF.

The J gene is TRBJ1-5, the V gene TRBV19; 8 nucleotides match TRBD1. Germline assignment: CDR1 LNHDA and CDR2 SQIVND (reference sequence). The trim removed 3 bases at V and 6 bases at J, leaving 1 base unmatched. The CDR3 has 13 amino acids. DNA of the CDR3: TGTGCCAGTAGTATCAGGGGGCCTCAGCCCCAGCATTTT. Protein: CASSIRGPQPQHF.

V usage is TRBV30 and J usage is TRBJ1-1; 9 nucleotides align to TRBD1. This CDR3 region has 16 residues. J gave up 7 bases and V 5 bases, and 17 bases lay outside the gene matches. Germline V gene data show CDR1 as GTSNPN and CDR2 as SVGIG (reference sequence). The CDR3 nucleotides read TGTGCCTGGGCCAAGGGCGGGACAGGGAATTCAGTTGAAGCTTTCTTT. Translation gives CAWAKGGTGNSVEAFF. Combining the CDR3 with reference TRBV30 and TRBJ1-1 gives the whole variable domain SQTIHQWPATLVQPVGSPLSLECTVEGTSNPNLYWYRQAAGRGLQLLFYSVGIGQISSEVPQNLSASRPQDRQFILSSKKLLLSDSGFYLCAWAKGGTGNSVEAFFGQGTRLTVV.